A single sample is the source of the 19 T cell receptor beta chains below, sequenced in a study of response to subunit inactivated influenza vaccine. TCRdb redid the calling of the RT-PCR reads with MiXCR, one entry per CDR3 protein. In the table there are hundreds of thousands of distinct CDR3 sequences, approximately 12% of which are singletons. The specimen comprised PBMCs from blood, sampled on the day of vaccination. Receptor source: a man in his fifties or sixties who received an inactivated influenza vaccine.

This clonotype was observed a few times. V gene TRBV7-2 combines with J gene TRBJ2-7; 14 positions agree with TRBD2. The CDR3 has 16 residues. V lost 5 bases to trimming and J lost 2 bases; unmatched junction nucleotides: 5. Per the germline V gene, CDR1 is SGHTA and CDR2 is FQGNSA. For the CDR3, the DNA is TGTGCCAGCAGCATCGGGACTAGCGGGAGCGCCTACGAGCAGTACTTC. It codes for CASSIGTSGSAYEQYF. The full variable domain, with the rest looked up from reference TRBV7-2 and TRBJ2-7, is GAGVSQSPSNKVTEKGKDVELRCDPISGHTALYWYRQSLGQGLEFLIYFQGNSAPDKSGLPSDRFSAERTGGSVSTLTIQRTQQEDSAVYLCASSIGTSGSAYEQYFGPGTRLTVT.

The chain carries TRBV9 and TRBJ2-1, with D uncertain. This CDR3 comprises 14 residues. Germline assignment: CDR1 SGDLS and CDR2 YYNGEE. Trimming pared 0 bases from V and 8 bases from J, leaving 12 bases between. The CDR3, as DNA: TGTGCCAGCAGCGTAGTCGGGCTGGCCGATGAGCAGTTCTTC. Its translation: CASSVVGLADEQFF. Full variable domain (rest looked up from reference TRBV9 and TRBJ2-1): DSGVTQTPKHLITATGQRVTLRCSPRSGDLSVYWYQQSLDQGLQFLIQYYNGEERAKGNILERFSAQQFPDLHSELNLSSLELGDSALYFCASSVVGLADEQFFGPGTRLTVL.

In this sample, this clonotype turned up many times. This rearrangement joins TRBV11-2 to TRBJ2-3; D tentatively reads TRBD1 or TRBD2 (6 bases each). CDR1 and CDR2 from the germline V gene are SGHAT and FQNNGV. V lost 7 bases, J lost 10 bases, and 15 bases lay in between. There are 12 residues in the CDR3. CDR3 protein: CASTLPGAAQYF. In DNA, the CDR3 is TGTGCCAGCACCCTCCCGGGGGCGGCGCAGTATTTT.

CDR3 bases: TGTGCCAGCAGCCCCGAACCTAGCCGGTTCACCGGGGAGCTGTTTTTT. Translated: CASSPEPSRFTGELFF. The V and J genes are TRBV7-6 and TRBJ2-2; weak D call: TRBD2 (5 bases). Trimming removed 5 bases at V and 4 bases at J, with 17 bases between. The CDR3 is 16 residues long. Germline CDR1 SGHVS, CDR2 FNYEAQ.

This clonotype occurred a few times. The V and J genes are TRBV5-5 and TRBJ2-2, with no clear D. Germline CDR1 reads SGHKS; CDR2 reads YYEKEE (reference sequence). The CDR3 is 16 amino acids. V lost 4 bases, J lost 3 bases, and 16 bases lay in between. In DNA, the CDR3 is TGTGCCAGCAGCCCCTCCCCAGCGAGCTACACCGGGGAGCTGTTTTTT. This codes for CASSPSPASYTGELFF.

This clonotype was counted between two and nine times. The chain uses TRBV28 and TRBJ2-7; D unresolved. The length of the CDR3 is 14 residues. Germline V CDR1 and CDR2: MDHEN, SYDVKM. V gave up 1 base and J gave up 0 bases, with 7 bases separating them. The CDR3 nucleotides are TGTGCCAGCAGTTTATTCGGACGCTCCTACGAGCAGTACTTC. This encodes CASSLFGRSYEQYF.

The sample holds many counts of this clonotype. This sequence joins TRBV29-1 and TRBJ2-7, with 8 bases matching TRBD2. The V gene's germline CDR1 is SQVTM and CDR2 ANQGSEA. This CDR3 comprises 14 residues. The V segment lost 4 bases and the J segment 0 bases; nucleotides outside the gene matches: 5. The CDR3, as DNA: TGCAGCGTTGTACTAGCGGCCATCTCCTACGAGCAGTACTTC. Protein: CSVVLAAISYEQYF.

CDR3 DNA: TGCAGTGCTTTCCGGACAAGAGACTCCTACGAGCAGTACTTC. Its protein is CSAFRTRDSYEQYF. The chain recombines TRBV20-1 with TRBJ2-7; D might be TRBD1 (5 bases). V gave up 5 bases and J gave up 0 bases, with 14 bases separating them. This CDR3 region has 14 residues. CDR1 is DFQATT, CDR2 SNEGSKA, per germline (reference sequence).

The rearrangement links TRBV5-1 to TRBJ2-1; D is possibly TRBD2 (7 bases). The CDR3 covers 17 residues. V lost 4 bases to trimming and J lost 0 bases, with 17 bases between them. CDR1 SGHRS and CDR2 YFSETQ come from the germline V gene. CDR3 in DNA: TGCGCCAGCAGCCCTGGGGGGGGCCTGAACTCCTACAATGAGCAGTTCTTC. Its translation is CASSPGGGLNSYNEQFF.

The table lists this clonotype with a few counts. V gene TRBV27 combines with J gene TRBJ2-1; 7 positions match TRBD1. V was clipped by 4 bases and J by 0 bases; unmatched bases: 3. The germline V gene encodes CDR1 MNHEY and CDR2 SMNVEV (reference sequence). CDR3 size: 15 residues. The CDR3 reads CASSSDRYSYNEQFF. Written as DNA, the CDR3 is TGTGCCAGCAGTTCGGACAGGTACTCCTACAATGAGCAGTTCTTC.

There are many counts of this clonotype. The chain links TRBV5-5 to TRBJ2-1; 7 positions match TRBD2. V gave up 5 bases and J gave up 5 bases; unmatched junction bases: 7. Per germline, CDR1 SGHKS and CDR2 YYEKEE (reference sequence). The CDR3 totals 14 residues. CDR3 coding DNA: TGTGCCAGCAGTGGCCGGGACTACCACAATGAGCAGTTCTTC. It encodes CASSGRDYHNEQFF. The full variable domain, completed using reference TRBV5-5 and TRBJ2-1, is DAGVTQSPTHLIKTRGQQVTLRCSPISGHKSVSWYQQVLGQGPQFIFQYYEKEERGRGNFPDRFSARQFPNYSSELNVNALLLGDSALYLCASSGRDYHNEQFFGPGTRLTVL.

V and J are TRBV9 and TRBJ1-1; TRBD1 is a possible D gene (6 bases). The V end lost 0 bases, the J end lost 0 bases, and 12 bases lay between the germline ends. CDR1 is SGDLS and CDR2 is YYNGEE in the germline V gene. The CDR3 sequence is 16 residues long. The CDR3 loop reads CASSVGGGGVNTEAFF. The CDR3, as DNA: TGTGCCAGCAGCGTAGGAGGGGGTGGGGTGAACACTGAAGCTTTCTTT.

This clonotype was seen at least ten times. The genes are TRBV20-1 and TRBJ2-2; 8 bases map to TRBD1. The germline gives CDR1 DFQATT, CDR2 SNEGSKA (reference sequence). This CDR3 comprises 15 residues. V gave up 1 base and J gave up 5 bases; unmatched junction bases: 6. CDR3 sequence (DNA): TGCAGTGCTAGAGTATTTGGACAGGGAACCGGGGAGCTGTTTTTT. Its protein is CSARVFGQGTGELFF.

The rearrangement joins TRBV7-2 to TRBJ2-7; 8 bases are shared with TRBD2. The CDR3 spans 15 residues. V lost 5 bases, J lost 4 bases, and 10 bases stayed unmatched. Germline V gene data show CDR1 as SGHTA and CDR2 as FQGNSA. CDR3 sequence: CASSPTGTRGYEQYF. DNA for the CDR3: TGTGCCAGCAGCCCTACCGGGACTAGAGGTTACGAGCAGTACTTC. The variable domain in full, with the rest retrieved from reference TRBV7-2 and TRBJ2-7, is GAGVSQSPSNKVTEKGKDVELRCDPISGHTALYWYRQSLGQGLEFLIYFQGNSAPDKSGLPSDRFSAERTGGSVSTLTIQRTQQEDSAVYLCASSPTGTRGYEQYFGPGTRLTVT.

The gene calls are TRBV5-4 and TRBJ2-1; the D is unclear. V was shortened by 4 bases and J by 3 bases, with 14 bases between the two germline ends. This CDR3 contains 15 residues. Germline V lookup: CDR1 SGHNT, CDR2 YYREEE (reference sequence). The chain's CDR3 is CASSPDTLLYNEQFF. The CDR3 DNA reads TGTGCCAGCAGCCCCGACACTCTACTCTACAATGAGCAGTTCTTC.

This sequence joins TRBV4-3 and TRBJ2-2; 10 nucleotides line up with TRBD1. Germline CDR1 LGHNA, CDR2 YSLEER. The CDR3 is made up of 17 amino acids. V was pared by 0 bases and J by 6 bases, with 7 bases of the junction left unmatched. CDR3 coding DNA: TGCGCCAGCAGCCAAGAACTGACAGGGGGCGGTCCCGGGGAGCTGTTTTTT. Amino acids: CASSQELTGGGPGELFF.

There are a few counts of this clonotype. The chain carries TRBV29-1 and TRBJ2-5; 9 bases align to TRBD2. J was trimmed by 0 bases and V by 3 bases; bases with no gene match: 5. Germline CDR1 reads SQVTM; CDR2 reads ANQGSEA. The CDR3 is 15 amino acids. The CDR3 spells CSVDGQRGDQETQYF. The CDR3 bases are TGCAGCGTTGACGGCCAGCGGGGGGACCAAGAGACCCAGTACTTC.

This sequence joins TRBV25-1 and TRBJ2-6; D not certain. Trimming stripped 3 bases from V and 0 bases from J, with 9 bases between. The germline CDR1 and CDR2 sequences are MGHDK and SYGVNS. This CDR3 has 16 amino acids. The CDR3 reads CASSDVQSSGANVLTF. The CDR3 nucleotides read TGTGCCAGCAGTGACGTACAGAGCTCTGGGGCCAACGTCCTGACTTTC.

The chain links TRBV12-3 or TRBV12-4 to TRBJ1-3; maybe TRBD1 (5 bases). Trimming left V 7 bases short and J 4 bases short, with 17 bases between. There are 15 residues in the CDR3. CDR3 bases: TGTGCCAGCACTTCCACGGGGCTGGGGGGAAACACCATATATTTT. This encodes CASTSTGLGGNTIYF.